This T cell receptor beta chain was recorded in a study of beta chain features in type 1 diabetes. Study as a whole: Patients shared similar age, gender and cell yields with healthy donors. Study results and caveats: Type 1 diabetes patients showed fewer insertions and more deletions at VDJ junctions. Reads derived from cDNA could over-represent cells showing high TCR expression.

The isolated RNA, all of it, was reverse transcribed, so expressed TCRB transcripts were what got sequenced. The repertoire was sequenced with immunoSEQ multiplex PCR; TCRdb's copy has only in-frame clones and lacks some. The profile covers 970,000 or so clones, with roughly 16% appearing a single time and around 0.02% taken by the ten largest. Via CD45RO/CCR7/CD25/CD127/CD95/CD27, cells of the CD4+ naive, central memory, regulatory and stem cell-like memory subsets were sorted. With regard to this clone: The antigen remains undetermined.

The clonotype was recovered from a woman between 18 and 29 years old in good health. The sequenced sample was naive CD4+ T cells from blood.

The CDR3 nucleotides read TGCGCCAGCAGCCGGAAGGGACAGCGTAATGAAAAACTGTTTTTT. Amino acids: CASSRKGQRNEKLFF. The V call is TRBV5-1, the J call TRBJ1-4; 7 bases map to TRBD1. From germline, CDR1 is SGHRS and CDR2 YFSETQ. V lost 4 bases and J lost 4; bases outside the gene matches: 7. The CDR3 runs 15 residues.